Below, one TCR beta chain is given with its context. Its antigen remains unknown. The donors were part of the validation cohort of 95 to 150 subjects. That cohort was separate from the first cohort, which comprised some 670 subjects. The sample is drawn from a study of cytomegalovirus exposure and HLA in healthy donors. About the research overall: The approximately 670 first-cohort repertoires and the 120 or so validation repertoires shared the same platform, a later analysis reported. General observations from the study: In vitro assays verified that three CMV-associated chains recognized CMV antigens specifically. Reportedly, cytomegalovirus status was diagnosed with high sensitivity and specificity.

Assay: immunoSEQ multiplex PCR; the TCRdb copy retains only in-frame clones and omits some. Of 150,000 or so clones in the sample, around 84% were seen once. The sequence was collected from a human donor in good health. Sequences were obtained from PBMCs.

Here the CDR3 reads CASSEVVQGVRNEQFF. The CDR3 DNA reads as TGCGCCAGCAGTGAAGTCGTACAGGGGGTGCGCAATGAGCAGTTCTTC. The chain has TRBV10-2 and TRBJ2-1, with 8 nucleotides matching TRBD1. After removal of 3 bases from V and 6 bases from J, the junction contained 10 bases not matched to a gene. The CDR3 totals 16 residues. Looked up from germline, CDR1 is WSHSY and CDR2 is SAAADI.